Below, one T cell receptor (beta chain) is given with its context. Its antigen is currently unknown. Germline is not matched at one junction end, which may reflect a read error. The data derive from a study of tumor-infiltrating lymphocytes in primary liver carcinoma. As for the study in general: Staging placed the tumors at T1-T3 N0M0, and they measured about 4 to 10 cm across.

From germline, CDR1 is SGHAT and CDR2 FQNNGV. The CDR3 sequence is 15 residues long. Study results and limitations: Top-250-clone fractions were significantly higher in tumors than in blood (p = 0.039).

A constant-region primer primed TCR beta cDNA synthesis from about 530 ng of total RNA. A slightly modified ARM-PCR protocol with three nested multiplex PCR rounds produced these TCR beta libraries. The two initial PCR rounds, approximately 10 cycles each, used TRBV1-TRBV30 forward and C-beta reverse primers. TCRdb re-called the multiplex PCR reads with MiXCR, one entry per CDR3 protein. The table includes tens of thousands of distinct CDR3 sequences, 69% detected once. Without any cell sorting, roughly 17-31 mg of bulk tissue yielded co-extracted RNA and DNA. By surgical resection, the patients were treated for their primary liver carcinoma. Every patient had chronic HBV infection and was treatment-naive.

Sequenced sample: tumor-adjacent normal liver tissue. The receptor's source is a man aged 35 to 55 with primary liver carcinoma and hepatitis B virus infection. This chain links TRBV11-2 with TRBJ1-4, with D possibly matching TRBD1 (5 bases). CDR3 sequence reads: CDSSLEGTTNEKLLF. The CDR3, as DNA: TGTGACAGCAGTTTAGAGGGGACGACTAATGAAAAACTGCTTTTT. Filled out from reference TRBV11-2 and TRBJ1-4, the complete variable domain reads EAGVAQSPRYKIIEKRQSVAFWCNPISGHATLYWYQQILGQGPKLLIQFQNNGVVDDSQLPKDRFSAERLKGVDSTLKIQPAKLEDSAVYLCDSSLEGTTNEKLLFGSGTQLSVL.